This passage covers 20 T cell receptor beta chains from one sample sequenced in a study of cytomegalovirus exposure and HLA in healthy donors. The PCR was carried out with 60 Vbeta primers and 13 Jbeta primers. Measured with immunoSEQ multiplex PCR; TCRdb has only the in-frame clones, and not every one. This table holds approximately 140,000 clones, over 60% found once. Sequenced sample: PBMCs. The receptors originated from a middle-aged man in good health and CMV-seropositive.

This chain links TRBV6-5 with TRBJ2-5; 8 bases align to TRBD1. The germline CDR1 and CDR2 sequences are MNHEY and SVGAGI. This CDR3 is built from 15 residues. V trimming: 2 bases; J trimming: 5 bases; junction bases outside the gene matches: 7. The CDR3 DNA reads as TGTGCCAGCAGTTACGGGACAGGTGGGGAGGAGACCCAGTACTTC. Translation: CASSYGTGGEETQYF.

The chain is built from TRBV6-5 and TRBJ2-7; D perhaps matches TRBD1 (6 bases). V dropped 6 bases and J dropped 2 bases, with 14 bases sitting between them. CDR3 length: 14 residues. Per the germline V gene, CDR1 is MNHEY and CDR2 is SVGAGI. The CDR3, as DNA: TGTGCCAGCAGGACCCGACAGGTAACCTACGAGCAGTACTTC. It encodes CASRTRQVTYEQYF.

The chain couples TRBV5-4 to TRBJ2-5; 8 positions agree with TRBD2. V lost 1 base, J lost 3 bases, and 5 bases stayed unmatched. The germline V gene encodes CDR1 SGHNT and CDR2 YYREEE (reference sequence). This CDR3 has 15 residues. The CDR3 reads CASSLRGGSKETQYF. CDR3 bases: TGTGCCAGCAGCTTGCGCGGGGGGAGTAAAGAGACCCAGTACTTC. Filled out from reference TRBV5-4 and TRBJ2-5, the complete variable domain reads ETGVTQSPTHLIKTRGQQVTLRCSSQSGHNTVSWYQQALGQGPQFIFQYYREEENGRGNFPPRFSGLQFPNYSSELNVNALELDDSALYLCASSLRGGSKETQYFGPGTRLLVL.

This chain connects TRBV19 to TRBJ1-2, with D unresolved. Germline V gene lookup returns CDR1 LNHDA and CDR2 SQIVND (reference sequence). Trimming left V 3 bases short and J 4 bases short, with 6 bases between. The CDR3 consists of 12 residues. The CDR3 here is CASSIESYGYTF. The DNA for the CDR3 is TGTGCCAGTAGTATTGAGAGCTATGGCTACACCTTC.

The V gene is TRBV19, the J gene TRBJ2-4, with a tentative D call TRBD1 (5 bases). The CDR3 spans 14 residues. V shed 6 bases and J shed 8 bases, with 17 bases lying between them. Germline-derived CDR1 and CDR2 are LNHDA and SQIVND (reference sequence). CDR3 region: CASRQGHPEDIQYF. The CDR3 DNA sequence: TGTGCCAGTAGGCAGGGTCATCCCGAAGACATTCAGTACTTC.

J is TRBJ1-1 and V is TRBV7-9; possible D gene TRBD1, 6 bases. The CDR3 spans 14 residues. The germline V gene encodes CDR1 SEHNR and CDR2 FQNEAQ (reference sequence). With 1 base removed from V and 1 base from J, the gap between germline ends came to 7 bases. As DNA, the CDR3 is TGTGCCAGCAGCTTAGGACAGGCGAACACTGAAGCTTTCTTT. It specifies CASSLGQANTEAFF.

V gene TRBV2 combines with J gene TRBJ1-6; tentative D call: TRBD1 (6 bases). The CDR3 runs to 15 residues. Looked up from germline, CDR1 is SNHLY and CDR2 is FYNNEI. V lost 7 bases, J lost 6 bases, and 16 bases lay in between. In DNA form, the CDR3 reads TGTGCCAGCACCCAAAACGGCAGGGGTAATTCACCCCTCCACTTT. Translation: CASTQNGRGNSPLHF. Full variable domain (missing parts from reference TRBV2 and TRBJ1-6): EPEVTQTPSHQVTQMGQEVILRCVPISNHLYFYWYRQILGQKVEFLVSFYNNEISEKSEIFDDQFSVERPDGSNFTLKIRSTKLEDSAMYFCASTQNGRGNSPLHFGNGTRLTVT.

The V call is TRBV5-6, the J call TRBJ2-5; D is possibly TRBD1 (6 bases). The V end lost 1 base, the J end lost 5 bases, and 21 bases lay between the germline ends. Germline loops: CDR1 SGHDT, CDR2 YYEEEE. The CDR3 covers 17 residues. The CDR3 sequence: CASSLSIGTKDPETQYF. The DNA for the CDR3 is TGTGCCAGCAGCTTGTCAATTGGGACAAAGGATCCGGAGACCCAGTACTTC.

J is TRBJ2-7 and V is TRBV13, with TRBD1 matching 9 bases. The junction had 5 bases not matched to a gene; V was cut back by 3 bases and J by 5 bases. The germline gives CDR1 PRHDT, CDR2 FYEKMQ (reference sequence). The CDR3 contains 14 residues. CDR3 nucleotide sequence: TGTGCCAGCAGCTTGGGGACAGGGATCCACGAGCAGTACTTC. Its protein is CASSLGTGIHEQYF. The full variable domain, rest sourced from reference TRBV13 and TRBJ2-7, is AAGVIQSPRHLIKEKRETATLKCYPIPRHDTVYWYQQGPGQDPQFLISFYEKMQSDKGSIPDRFSAQQFSDYHSELNMSSLELGDSALYFCASSLGTGIHEQYFGPGTRLTVT.

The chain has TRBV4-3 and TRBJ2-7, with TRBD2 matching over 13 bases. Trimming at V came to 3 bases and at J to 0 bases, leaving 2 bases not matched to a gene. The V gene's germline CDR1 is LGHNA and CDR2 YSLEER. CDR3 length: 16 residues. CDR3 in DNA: TGCGCCAGCAGCCAGGGACTAGCGGGGAGCTCCTACGAGCAGTACTTC. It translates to CASSQGLAGSSYEQYF.

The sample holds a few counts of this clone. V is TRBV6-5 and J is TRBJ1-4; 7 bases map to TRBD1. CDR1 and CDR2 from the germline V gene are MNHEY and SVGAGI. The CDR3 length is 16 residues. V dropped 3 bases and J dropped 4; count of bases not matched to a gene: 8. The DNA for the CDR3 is TGTGCCAGCAGTTATCTCACGGGACAGATTAATGAAAAACTGTTTTTT. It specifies CASSYLTGQINEKLFF.

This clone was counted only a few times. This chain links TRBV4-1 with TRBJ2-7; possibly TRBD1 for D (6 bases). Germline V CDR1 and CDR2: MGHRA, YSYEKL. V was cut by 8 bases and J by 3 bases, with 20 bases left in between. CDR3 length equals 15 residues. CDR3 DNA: TGCGCCAGCGGACACCAACAGGGCTCAAGCTACGAGCAGTACTTC. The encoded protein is CASGHQQGSSYEQYF.

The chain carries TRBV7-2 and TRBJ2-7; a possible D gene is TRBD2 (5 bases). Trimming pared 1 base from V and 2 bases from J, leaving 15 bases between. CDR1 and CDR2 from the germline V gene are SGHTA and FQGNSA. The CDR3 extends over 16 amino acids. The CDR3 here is CASSLDRGRGPYEQYF. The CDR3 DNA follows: TGTGCCAGCAGCTTAGATAGAGGGAGAGGGCCCTACGAGCAGTACTTC. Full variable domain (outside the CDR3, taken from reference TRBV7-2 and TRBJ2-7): GAGVSQSPSNKVTEKGKDVELRCDPISGHTALYWYRQSLGQGLEFLIYFQGNSAPDKSGLPSDRFSAERTGGSVSTLTIQRTQQEDSAVYLCASSLDRGRGPYEQYFGPGTRLTVT.

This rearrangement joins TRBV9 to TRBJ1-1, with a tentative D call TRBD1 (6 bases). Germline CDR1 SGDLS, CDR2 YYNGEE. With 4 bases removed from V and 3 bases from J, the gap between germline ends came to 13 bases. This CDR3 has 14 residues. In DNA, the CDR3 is TGTGCCAGCAGCTTCCGGGACACCTACACTGAAGCTTTCTTT. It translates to CASSFRDTYTEAFF.

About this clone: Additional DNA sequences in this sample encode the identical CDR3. The CDR3 nucleotides read TGTGCCAGCAGCGTAGCGGGTAACACTGAAGCTTTCTTT. This translates into CASSVAGNTEAFF. This rearrangement joins TRBV9 to TRBJ1-1; D ambiguous. Deletions cut 0 bases from V and 2 bases from J, with 5 bases between. CDR1 and CDR2 from the germline V gene are SGDLS and YYNGEE. This CDR3 contains 13 residues.

The chain's CDR3 is CASSSERPGTGGGSPLHF. The CDR3 bases are TGTGCCAGCAGCTCCGAAAGACCCGGGACAGGGGGGGGATCACCCCTCCACTTT. The chain combines TRBV7-9 with TRBJ1-6; 11 bases match TRBD1. With 4 bases clipped from V and 10 bases from J, the junction kept 15 bases outside the gene matches. Germline lookup yields CDR1 SEHNR and CDR2 FQNEAQ (reference sequence). The CDR3 has 18 amino acids. Full variable domain (rest looked up from reference TRBV7-9 and TRBJ1-6): DTGVSQNPRHKITKRGQNVTFRCDPISEHNRLYWYRQTLGQGPEFLTYFQNEAQLEKSRLLSDRFSAERPKGSFSTLEIQRTEQGDSAMYLCASSSERPGTGGGSPLHFGNGTRLTVT.

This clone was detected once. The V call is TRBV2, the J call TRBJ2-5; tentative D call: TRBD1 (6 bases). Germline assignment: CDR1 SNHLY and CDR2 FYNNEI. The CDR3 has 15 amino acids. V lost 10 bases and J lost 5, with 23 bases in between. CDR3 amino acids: CAIRPPYRVGETQYF. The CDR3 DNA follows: TGTGCCATCAGACCGCCGTACAGGGTAGGGGAGACCCAGTACTTC.

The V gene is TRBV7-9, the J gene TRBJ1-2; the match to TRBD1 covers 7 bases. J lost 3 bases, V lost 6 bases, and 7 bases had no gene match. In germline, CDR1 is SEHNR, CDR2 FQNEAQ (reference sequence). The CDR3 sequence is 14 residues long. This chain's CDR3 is CASSPGGSDYGYTF. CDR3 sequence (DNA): TGTGCCAGCAGTCCAGGGGGATCGGACTATGGCTACACCTTC.

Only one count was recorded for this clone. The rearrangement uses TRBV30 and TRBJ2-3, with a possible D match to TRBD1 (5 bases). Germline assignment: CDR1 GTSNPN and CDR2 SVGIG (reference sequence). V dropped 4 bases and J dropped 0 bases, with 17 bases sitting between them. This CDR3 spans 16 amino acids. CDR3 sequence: CAWKGRARLSTDTQYF. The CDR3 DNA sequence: TGTGCCTGGAAGGGCAGGGCGAGACTTAGCACAGATACGCAGTATTTT.

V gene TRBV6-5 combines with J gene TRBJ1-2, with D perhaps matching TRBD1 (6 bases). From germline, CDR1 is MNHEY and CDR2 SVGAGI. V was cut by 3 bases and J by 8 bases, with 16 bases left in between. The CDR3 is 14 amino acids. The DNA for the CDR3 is TGTGCCAGCAGTTATGGTGGGACATCCCTAGGCTACACCTTC. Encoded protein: CASSYGGTSLGYTF.